Below are 20 T cell receptor beta chains sequenced from a single sample in a study of blood T cell repertoires in COVID-19. Some clones are missing from TCRdb's copy, which holds only in-frame ones; the method was immunoSEQ multiplex PCR. The sample has about 210,000 clones; about 82% are singletons. Sequencing used peripheral blood. Every receptor here comes from a man aged 45-60 years with COVID-19, enrolled during active disease.

The chain carries TRBV3-1 (or the pseudogene TRBV3-2) and TRBJ1-2; D may be TRBD1 (6 bases). Per the germline V gene, CDR1 is LGHDT and CDR2 is YNNKEL (reference sequence). The length of the CDR3 is 15 residues. The germline V and J ends were trimmed by 4 bases and 6 bases, with 18 bases remaining between them. The CDR3 protein is CASSPPGAGENGYTF. For the CDR3, the DNA is TGTGCCAGCAGCCCTCCCGGGGCAGGGGAAAATGGCTACACCTTC.

A note on this clone: The junction shows a germline mismatch at one end, possibly a read error. The V gene is TRBV7-2, the J gene TRBJ1-6; 7 bases are shared with TRBD1. The germline gives CDR1 SGHTA, CDR2 FQGNSA. The length of the CDR3 is 16 residues. The CDR3 DNA is TGTGCCAGCAGATTAGCCTCGACAGGGTCATCTTCACCCCTCCACTTT. It codes for CASRLASTGSSSPLHF. Full variable domain (remainder filled in from reference TRBV7-2 and TRBJ1-6): GAGVSQSPSNKVTEKGKDVELRCDPISGHTALYWYRQSLGQGLEFLIYFQGNSAPDKSGLPSDRFSAERTGGSVSTLTIQRTQQEDSAVYLCASRLASTGSSSPLHFGNGTRLTVT.

This clone was counted a few times. The rearrangement joins TRBV18 to TRBJ2-1, with D possibly being TRBD2 (5 bases). The V end lost 5 bases, the J end lost 0 bases, and 14 bases lay between the germline ends. Germline CDR1 reads KGHSH; CDR2 reads LQKENI. This CDR3 contains 16 residues. CDR3 sequence (DNA): TGTGCCAGCTCAATAGGACTCCAAAACTCCTACAATGAGCAGTTCTTC. Its protein is CASSIGLQNSYNEQFF.

The rearrangement links TRBV5-8 to TRBJ2-3; TRBD2 agrees at 10 bases. Germline CDR1 is SGHTS and CDR2 is YDEGEE. Trimming at V came to 0 bases and at J to 0 bases, leaving 4 bases not matched to a gene. The CDR3 consists of 17 residues. The CDR3 DNA sequence: TGTGCCAGCAGCTTGGATGGAGCGGGGGGGAGCACAGATACGCAGTATTTT. This codes for CASSLDGAGGSTDTQYF.

The chain combines TRBV9 with TRBJ2-1; TRBD2 matches at 7 bases. The CDR3 totals 16 residues. Unmatched junction bases numbered 10, after V lost 3 bases and J lost 4 bases. The germline gives CDR1 SGDLS, CDR2 YYNGEE. CDR3 DNA: TGTGCCAGCAGCGGAGTGGGCGGGGGATCTTACAATGAGCAGTTCTTC. It translates to CASSGVGGGSYNEQFF.

This sequence joins TRBV5-5 and TRBJ2-7, with 9 bases fitting TRBD1. The J segment lost 0 bases and the V segment lost 0 bases, leaving 7 bases of the junction unmatched. The germline CDR1 and CDR2 sequences are SGHKS and YYEKEE (reference sequence). The CDR3 extends over 17 amino acids. CDR3 residues: CASSLGLGTGHSYEQYF. The DNA of the CDR3 is TGTGCCAGCAGCTTGGGCCTAGGGACAGGGCACTCCTACGAGCAGTACTTC.

The J gene is TRBJ2-2, the V gene TRBV5-6, with TRBD1 matching 8 bases. The CDR3 contains 17 residues. The J segment lost 0 bases and the V segment lost 4 bases, leaving 8 bases of the junction unmatched. Germline values: CDR1 SGHDT, CDR2 YYEEEE. The CDR3 is CASSPFDRGANTGELFF. The CDR3 DNA is TGTGCCAGCAGCCCGTTTGACAGGGGCGCGAACACCGGGGAGCTGTTTTTT. The full variable domain, rest sourced from reference TRBV5-6 and TRBJ2-2, is DAGVTQSPTHLIKTRGQQVTLRCSPKSGHDTVSWYQQALGQGPQFIFQYYEEEERQRGNFPDRFSGHQFPNYSSELNVNALLLGDSALYLCASSPFDRGANTGELFFGEGSRLTVL.

The rearrangement uses TRBV5-6 and TRBJ2-1, with TRBD2 as a possible D gene (6 bases). Deletions cut 2 bases from V and 2 bases from J, with 11 bases between. CDR3 length: 15 amino acids. Germline V gene data show CDR1 as SGHDT and CDR2 as YYEEEE. CDR3 amino acids: CASSFFGLPYNEQFF. Written as DNA, the CDR3 is TGTGCCAGCAGCTTCTTTGGACTACCCTACAATGAGCAGTTCTTC.

The chain combines TRBV23-1 with TRBJ2-7; 13 bases line up with TRBD2. TRBV23-1 is filed as an ORF, its function uncertain. CDR3 length: 17 amino acids. The V gene end was trimmed by 2 bases and the J gene end by 1 base; junction bases not matched to a gene: 5. The CDR3, as DNA: TGCGCCAGCAGTCAAAGGACTAGCGGGGGTCCTTCCTACGAGCAGTACTTC. Amino acids: CASSQRTSGGPSYEQYF.

V is TRBV28 and J is TRBJ2-2, with D unresolved. The germline V and J ends were trimmed by 2 bases and 6 bases, with 16 bases remaining between them. The CDR3 has 16 amino acids. Germline CDR1 MDHEN, CDR2 SYDVKM. The CDR3 bases are TGTGCCAGCAGTTTAACGCCACCCAACGAGTCCGGGGAGCTGTTTTTT. The encoded protein is CASSLTPPNESGELFF.

The CDR3 reads CAWSLTLAGPTDTQYF. The DNA of the CDR3 is TGTGCCTGGAGTCTCACCCTAGCGGGGCCCACAGATACGCAGTATTTT. This chain joins TRBV30 and TRBJ2-3; 9 positions match TRBD2. V was pared by 2 bases and J by 2 bases, with 8 bases of the junction left unmatched. Germline V lookup: CDR1 GTSNPN, CDR2 SVGIG (reference sequence). The CDR3 length is 16 residues.

The rearrangement uses TRBV6-1 and TRBJ2-1; the match to TRBD2 covers 8 bases. V shed 5 bases, J shed 2 bases, and the junction held 5 bases outside the gene matches. The CDR3 is made up of 15 amino acids. Germline V gene lookup returns CDR1 MNHNS and CDR2 SASEGT. The CDR3 nucleotides read TGTGCCAGCAGTTGGGGCGGGGGGACCTACAATGAGCAGTTCTTC. This encodes CASSWGGGTYNEQFF.

V is TRBV7-9 and J is TRBJ1-1, with 7 bases that match TRBD1. V shed 5 bases, J shed 1 base, and the junction held 4 bases outside the gene matches. Germline-derived CDR1 and CDR2 are SEHNR and FQNEAQ (reference sequence). This CDR3 is built from 14 residues. CDR3 protein: CASSPWDRNTEAFF. The DNA of the CDR3 is TGTGCCAGCAGCCCGTGGGACAGGAACACTGAAGCTTTCTTT.

This clone was observed once. With a far larger clone one base away, a read error is the likely cause. The rearrangement joins TRBV5-1 to TRBJ1-2; D is unresolved. V shed 0 bases and J shed 5 bases, with 5 bases lying between them. The germline CDR1 and CDR2 sequences are SGHRS and YFSETQ. This CDR3 has 12 amino acids. CDR3 protein: CASSLDQYGYTF. The CDR3 DNA reads TGCGCCAGCAGCTTGGACCAGTATGGCTACACCTTC.

This clone was recorded once. The rearrangement joins TRBV14 to TRBJ2-1; D is perhaps TRBD2 (5 bases). This CDR3 has 15 amino acids. Trimming removed 0 bases from V and 7 bases from J, with 13 bases in between. Germline CDR1 reads SGHDN; CDR2 reads FVKESK. CDR3 sequence reads: CASSQDKRPRNEQFF. The CDR3 bases are TGTGCCAGCAGCCAAGATAAGCGGCCCAGGAATGAGCAGTTCTTC.

V gene TRBV11-2 combines with J gene TRBJ1-5; D not resolved. This CDR3 has 13 residues. Trimming removed 4 bases from V and 5 bases from J, with 9 bases in between. Germline-derived CDR1 and CDR2 are SGHAT and FQNNGV. CDR3: CASSWNRDQPQHF. The CDR3 coding sequence is TGTGCCAGCAGCTGGAACAGAGATCAGCCCCAGCATTTT.

The V gene is TRBV2, the J gene TRBJ2-7; 7 bases are a match to TRBD1. This CDR3 comprises 14 residues. The germline V gene has CDR1 SNHLY and CDR2 FYNNEI. After removal of 6 bases from V and 0 bases from J, the junction contained 5 bases not matched to a gene. This CDR3 is CASRPDRNSYEQYF. CDR3 DNA: TGTGCCAGCAGACCGGACAGGAACTCCTACGAGCAGTACTTC.

This rearrangement joins TRBV7-9 to TRBJ1-1; D possibly corresponds to TRBD1 (5 bases). Trimming stripped 1 base from V and 10 bases from J, with 10 bases between. The CDR3 contains 12 residues. The germline gives CDR1 SEHNR, CDR2 FQNEAQ (reference sequence). The CDR3 DNA sequence: TGTGCCAGCAGCTTAGGTCGGGGGAGAGCTTTCTTT. Amino acids: CASSLGRGRAFF.

The genes are TRBV3-1 (or the pseudogene TRBV3-2) and TRBJ1-1; 7 positions match TRBD1. CDR3 length equals 13 residues. With 5 bases clipped from V and 5 bases from J, the junction kept 5 bases outside the gene matches. Germline values: CDR1 LGHDT, CDR2 YNNKEL (reference sequence). The DNA of the CDR3 is TGTGCCAGCAGCTCCCGACAGGGAACTGAAGCTTTCTTT. The encoded protein is CASSSRQGTEAFF.

DNA for the CDR3: TGTGCCAGCCACAATGGGGGGGATAGCAATCAGCCCCAGCATTTT. It yields the protein CASHNGGDSNQPQHF. V usage is TRBV3-1 (or the pseudogene TRBV3-2) and J usage is TRBJ1-5; weak D call: TRBD1 (5 bases). CDR3 length: 15 residues. V lost 8 bases and J 0 bases, leaving 14 bases between the germline ends. CDR1 and CDR2 (germline): LGHDT, YNNKEL (reference sequence).